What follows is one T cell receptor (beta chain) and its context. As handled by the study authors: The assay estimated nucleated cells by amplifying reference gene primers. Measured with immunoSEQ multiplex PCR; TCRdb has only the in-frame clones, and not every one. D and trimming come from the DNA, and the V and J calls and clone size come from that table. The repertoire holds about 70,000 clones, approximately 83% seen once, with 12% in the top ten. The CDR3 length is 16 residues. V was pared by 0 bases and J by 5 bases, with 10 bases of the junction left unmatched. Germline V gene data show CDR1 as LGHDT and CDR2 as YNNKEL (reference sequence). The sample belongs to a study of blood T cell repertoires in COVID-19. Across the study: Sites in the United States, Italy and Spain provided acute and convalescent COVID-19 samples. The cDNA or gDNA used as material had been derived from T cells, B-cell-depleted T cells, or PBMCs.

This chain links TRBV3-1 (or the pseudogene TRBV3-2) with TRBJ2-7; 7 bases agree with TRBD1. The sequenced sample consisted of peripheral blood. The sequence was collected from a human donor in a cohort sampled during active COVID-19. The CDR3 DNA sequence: TGTGCCAGCAGCCAAGATCGGGTAGGGGGCGCGCACGAGCAGTACTTC. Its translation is CASSQDRVGGAHEQYF.